This TCR beta chain was sequenced during a study of blood T cell repertoires in COVID-19. Study-wide background: The United States, Italy and Spain were the sources of the acute and convalescent COVID-19 samples. The cDNA or gDNA used as material had been derived from T cells, B-cell-depleted T cells, or PBMCs.

Authors' methods: It was from reference gene primer amplification that nucleated cell counts were estimated. This table comes from immunoSEQ multiplex PCR, and its TCRdb copy is limited to in-frame clones, with some not included. V, J and clone size reflect that table, while D and trimming were determined from the DNA. Of some 220,000 clones listed, over 75% are singletons. The V and J ends lost 4 bases and 5 bases, in that order; junction bases with no gene match: 4. The CDR3 contains 14 residues. Germline V gives CDR1 SGHDT, CDR2 YYEEEE. The sequenced sample consisted of peripheral blood. The receptor comes from a human donor in a cohort sampled during active COVID-19. The chain uses TRBV5-6 and TRBJ1-4; 8 bases map to TRBD1. The CDR3: CASSPQGVNEKLFF. CDR3 coding DNA: TGTGCCAGCAGCCCACAGGGGGTGAATGAAAAACTGTTTTTT. Full variable domain (missing parts from reference TRBV5-6 and TRBJ1-4): DAGVTQSPTHLIKTRGQQVTLRCSPKSGHDTVSWYQQALGQGPQFIFQYYEEEERQRGNFPDRFSGHQFPNYSSELNVNALLLGDSALYLCASSPQGVNEKLFFGSGTQLSVL.